This T cell receptor (beta chain) emerged from a study of blood T cell repertoires in COVID-19. As for the study in general: Both acute and convalescent COVID-19 samples were obtained from the United States, Italy and Spain.

The ends were cut back, 0 bases at V and 7 bases at J, with 23 bases in the middle. Germline CDR1 and CDR2: LNHDA and SQIVND (reference sequence). This CDR3 is 18 amino acids long. Authors' methods: Estimates of nucleated cell counts were drawn from the amplification of reference gene primers. The protocol was immunoSEQ multiplex PCR, while the TCRdb copy is restricted to in-frame clones and leaves out a portion. That table furnishes V, J and clone size, whereas the DNA furnished D and trimming. The top ten hold 4.5% to 6.5% of the sample, which has 150,000 to 200,000 clones, approximately 86% seen once. Those enrolled, adults aged roughly 18 to 95 years, came from about two dozen US areas. Self-reported history from a screening survey and questionnaire set each donor's cohort.

The clonotype was recovered from a woman aged 55 to 70 with acute COVID-19. The chain has TRBV19 and TRBJ2-3; a possible D gene is TRBD2 (6 bases). Sample: PBMCs or T cells enriched from blood (not recorded which). For the CDR3, the DNA is TGTGCCAGTAGTATAGACATACCGGGACTCCTGGGTTTACATACGCAGTATTTT. Translation: CASSIDIPGLLGLHTQYF.